The 3 T cell receptor beta chains listed next were all sequenced from one sample in a study of T cell responses to AZD1222 COVID-19 vaccine. Method: immunoSEQ multiplex PCR; TCRdb's copy keeps in-frame clones and lacks some. The repertoire holds just under 150,000 clones, approximately 91% seen once, with 5% to 6.5% in the top ten. The sequencing used peripheral blood, collected 28 days after the second dose of the MenACWY control vaccine. These receptors came from an adult who received the MenACWY meningococcal vaccine as a control.

The chain carries TRBV25-1 and TRBJ2-6, with a weak D call TRBD1 (5 bases). In germline, CDR1 is MGHDK, CDR2 SYGVNS. V was shortened by 3 bases and J by 4 bases, with 10 bases between the two germline ends. The CDR3 is made up of 15 amino acids. Here the CDR3 reads CASSDRVGGANVLTF. DNA of the CDR3: TGTGCCAGCAGTGACAGGGTTGGAGGGGCCAACGTCCTGACTTTC. Drawing the rest from reference TRBV25-1 and TRBJ2-6, the complete variable domain is EADIYQTPRYLVIGTGKKITLECSQTMGHDKMYWYQQDPGMELHLIHYSYGVNSTEKGDLSSESTVSRIRTEHFPLTLESARPSHTSQYLCASSDRVGGANVLTFGAGSRLTVL.

This chain links TRBV23-1 with TRBJ1-5, with 10 bases lining up with TRBD1. TRBV23-1 is noted as an ORF with a role that remains uncertain. J was trimmed by 0 bases and V by 6 bases; bases with no gene match: 23. The CDR3 has 22 amino acids. The CDR3 DNA sequence: TGCGCCAGCAGACCCCGGGACAGGGGTATTCGTGGATTTGATTATAGCAATCAGCCCCAGCATTTT. This gives the protein CASRPRDRGIRGFDYSNQPQHF.

This chain uses TRBV29-1 with TRBJ2-7, with 7 bases that match TRBD1. V trimming: 2 bases; J trimming: 5 bases; junction bases outside the gene matches: 3. Germline values: CDR1 SQVTM, CDR2 ANQGSEA. The CDR3 is 12 amino acids. The CDR3 nucleotides read TGCAGCGTTGAACACAGGGGCCACGAGCAGTACTTC. Translation gives CSVEHRGHEQYF.